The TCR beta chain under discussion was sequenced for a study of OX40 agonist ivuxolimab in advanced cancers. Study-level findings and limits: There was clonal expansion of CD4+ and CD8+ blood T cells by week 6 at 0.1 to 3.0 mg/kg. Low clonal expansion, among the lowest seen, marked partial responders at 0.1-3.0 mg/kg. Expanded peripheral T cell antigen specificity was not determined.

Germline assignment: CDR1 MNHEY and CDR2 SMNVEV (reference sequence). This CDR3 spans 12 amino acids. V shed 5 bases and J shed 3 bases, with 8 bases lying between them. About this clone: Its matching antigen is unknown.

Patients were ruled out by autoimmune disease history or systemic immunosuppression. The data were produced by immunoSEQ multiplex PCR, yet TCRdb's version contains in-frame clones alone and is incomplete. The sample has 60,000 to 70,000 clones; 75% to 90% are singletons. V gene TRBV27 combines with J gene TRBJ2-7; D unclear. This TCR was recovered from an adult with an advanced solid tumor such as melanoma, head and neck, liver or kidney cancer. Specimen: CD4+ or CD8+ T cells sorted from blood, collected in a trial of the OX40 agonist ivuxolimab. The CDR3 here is CASSAKGYEQYF. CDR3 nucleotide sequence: TGTGCCAGCAGTGCTAAGGGCTACGAGCAGTACTTC.